The next 22 T cell receptor beta chains were all read from a single sample in a study of T-cell memory formation after mild COVID-19 (dated by TCRdb to the early 2020s). Receptor amplification or capture employed 5' RACE. These reads were obtained on an Illumina NovaSeq 6000. TCRdb reran the public reads through fastp at Q25 and MiXCR, keeping productive beta chains. Identical CDR3 protein sequences are pooled into one entry, listed with their most common genes and DNA. Present in this sample are 350,000 to 500,000 distinct CDR3 sequences, 23% of which were seen just once. Of the sample, around 13% falls within the top ten clones. Sequencing was carried out using PBMCs or a T cell subset sorted from them (not recorded which). The receptors come from an adult woman who had mild COVID-19 (a few samples of this study predate the infection). The sample titles of this study are shuffled in the database, so cell type and time point are left out; the donor was told from shared clones.

This chain joins TRBV6-5 and TRBJ2-2; maybe TRBD2 (6 bases). Germline CDR1 MNHEY, CDR2 SVGAGI. The length of the CDR3 is 13 residues. The V end lost 6 bases, the J end lost 4 bases, and 9 bases lay between the germline ends. The CDR3 DNA sequence: TGTGCCAGCAGGTGGAGGGGCACCGGGGAGCTGTTTTTT. Protein sequence: CASRWRGTGELFF.

This clonotype was observed a handful of times. V is TRBV27 and J is TRBJ1-5; 11 positions match TRBD1. This CDR3 is 15 amino acids long. Per the germline V gene, CDR1 is MNHEY and CDR2 is SMNVEV (reference sequence). J lost 7 bases, V lost 3 bases, and 5 bases had no gene match. As DNA, the CDR3 is TGTGCCAGCAGTTTTGGGACAGGGGGAAGACAGCCCCAGCATTTT. It specifies CASSFGTGGRQPQHF.

This clonotype was detected only a few times. The chain employs TRBV7-9 and TRBJ2-7, with D maybe TRBD2 (7 bases). The CDR3 is 16 amino acids. V gave up 5 bases and J gave up 3 bases, with 20 bases separating them. CDR1 SEHNR and CDR2 FQNEAQ come from the germline V gene (reference sequence). The CDR3 DNA reads as TGTGCCAGCAGCCTAGGGGGGGCCTCCCTACTCTACGAGCAGTACTTC. It encodes CASSLGGASLLYEQYF.

The rearrangement links TRBV20-1 to TRBJ1-5; D gene uncertain. The CDR3 runs to 15 residues. Trimming shortened V by 0 bases and J by 5 bases, and 14 bases separated the two germline ends. Germline assignment: CDR1 DFQATT and CDR2 SNEGSKA (reference sequence). In DNA form, the CDR3 reads TGCAGTGCTAGAGATTATGGCAGCAACTATCAGCCCCAGCATTTT. It specifies CSARDYGSNYQPQHF.

This clonotype occurred a few times. This rearrangement joins TRBV7-9 to TRBJ2-5; D gene unclear. CDR3 size: 16 residues. Trimming left V 0 bases short and J 1 base short, with 12 bases between. Germline values: CDR1 SEHNR, CDR2 FQNEAQ (reference sequence). In nucleotides, the CDR3 is TGTGCCAGCAGCTTAGCGTGGGCAGAGCTCCAAGAGACCCAGTACTTC. Translated: CASSLAWAELQETQYF.

This clonotype occurred many times. CDR3 in DNA: TGTGCCAGCAGCCAAGGCACAGATACGCAGTATTTT. This codes for CASSQGTDTQYF. V and J are TRBV3-1 and TRBJ2-3; D is unclear. With 1 base removed from V and 1 base from J, the gap between germline ends came to 0 bases. Germline CDR1 and CDR2: LGHDT and YNNKEL (reference sequence). There are 12 residues in the CDR3.

The table lists this clonotype with a few counts. V usage is TRBV30 and J usage is TRBJ2-1, with D perhaps assigned TRBD1 or TRBD2 (5 bases each). V lost 5 bases and J lost 4, with 15 bases in between. Germline V gene data show CDR1 as GTSNPN and CDR2 as SVGIG (reference sequence). The CDR3 is 14 amino acids. The CDR3 coding sequence is TGTGCCTGGGGAGAAAGGGGAGATTACAATGAGCAGTTCTTC. Protein product: CAWGERGDYNEQFF.

This clonotype was recorded at least ten times. In nucleotides, the CDR3 is TGTGCCAGCAGTTTTTCAACAGGGTACACCGGGGAGCTGTTTTTT. It is translated as CASSFSTGYTGELFF. The chain joins TRBV12-3 or TRBV12-4 to TRBJ2-2, with D possibly being TRBD1 (6 bases). The V end was cut by 3 bases, the J end by 3 bases, with 11 bases between. CDR3 size: 15 residues.

This chain links TRBV11-3 with TRBJ2-1; tentatively, D is TRBD1 (8 bases). The V end was cut by 0 bases, the J end by 2 bases, with 26 bases between. The germline V gene encodes CDR1 SGHNT and CDR2 YENEEA. The CDR3 length is 21 residues. The CDR3 DNA reads as TGTGCCAGCAGCTTAGATAGCGGGTGGGCAGGGGGCCATCCGACCTACAATGAGCAGTTCTTC. It encodes CASSLDSGWAGGHPTYNEQFF.

V is TRBV12-3 or TRBV12-4 and J is TRBJ1-4; 8 bases agree with TRBD1. This CDR3 is 14 amino acids long. Unmatched junction bases numbered 3, after V lost 6 bases and J lost 3 bases. The CDR3 sequence: CASSHRGANEKLFF. CDR3 DNA: TGTGCCAGCAGCCACAGGGGGGCTAATGAAAAACTGTTTTTT.

The chain has TRBV20-1 and TRBJ2-5, with 12 bases that match TRBD2. Germline values: CDR1 DFQATT, CDR2 SNEGSKA (reference sequence). Trimming took 0 bases from V and 4 from J; bases not matched to a gene: 6. CDR3 length: 16 amino acids. The CDR3 sequence is CSARDASGRARETQYF. CDR3 nucleotides: TGCAGTGCTAGAGATGCTAGCGGGAGGGCCAGAGAGACCCAGTACTTC.

The chain uses TRBV28 and TRBJ2-1, with TRBD2 matching 11 bases. With V trimmed by 6 bases and J by 0 bases, 7 bases remained unmatched. The CDR3 is 17 amino acids. Germline V CDR1 and CDR2: MDHEN, SYDVKM. The DNA of the CDR3 is TGTGCCAGCAGACGGGGACTAGCGGATCGCTCCTACAATGAGCAGTTCTTC. Translating it yields CASRRGLADRSYNEQFF.

The rearrangement uses TRBV12-3 or TRBV12-4 and TRBJ1-5; the D gene is possibly TRBD1 (6 bases). Trimming took off 4 bases at V and 1 base at J, with 8 bases between the two ends. The CDR3 contains 14 residues. CDR3 nucleotides: TGTGCCAGCAGTTGGGGGCAGAGCAATCAGCCCCAGCATTTT. It translates to CASSWGQSNQPQHF.

V and J are TRBV15 and TRBJ1-1; D possibly corresponds to TRBD1 (5 bases). The CDR3 is 13 residues long. Germline V CDR1 and CDR2: LNHNV, YYDKDF (reference sequence). V was cut by 0 bases and J by 7 bases, with 9 bases left in between. CDR3 sequence (DNA): TGTGCCACCAGCAGAGATTCCGGGGGTGAAGCTTTCTTT. This encodes CATSRDSGGEAFF.

This sequence joins TRBV3-1 and TRBJ2-6; 9 nucleotides agree with TRBD1. This CDR3 region has 15 residues. Germline lookup yields CDR1 LGHDT and CDR2 YNNKEL (reference sequence). V lost 5 bases, J lost 12 bases, and 11 bases stayed unmatched. The CDR3 nucleotides read TGTGCCAGCAGCATGGGAACAGGGGGCGTCGCCGTCCTGACTTTC. Amino acid sequence: CASSMGTGGVAVLTF.

This clonotype was seen only a few times. The V and J genes are TRBV7-9 and TRBJ2-7; D assignment may be TRBD1 or TRBD2 (7 bases each). V was shortened by 0 bases and J by 5 bases, with 20 bases between the two germline ends. The V gene's germline CDR1 is SEHNR and CDR2 FQNEAQ (reference sequence). CDR3 length: 17 amino acids. The CDR3 DNA sequence: TGTGCCAGCAGCTTAGCCCGGACAGGTGTAACTAGCGACGAGCAGTACTTC. This codes for CASSLARTGVTSDEQYF.

This clonotype has more than one count but fewer than ten. The chain uses TRBV7-2 and TRBJ2-3; D might be TRBD1 (5 bases). Looked up from germline, CDR1 is SGHTA and CDR2 is FQGNSA. V was pared by 4 bases and J by 3 bases, with 8 bases between. The CDR3 has 13 residues. The CDR3: CASSSRVTDTQYF. As DNA, the CDR3 is TGTGCCAGCAGCTCCAGGGTTACAGATACGCAGTATTTT.

This clonotype turned up a few times. The chain links TRBV5-1 to TRBJ2-7; the D is unclear. Germline CDR1 and CDR2: SGHRS and YFSETQ. With 2 bases removed from V and 0 bases from J, the gap between germline ends came to 9 bases. The CDR3 has 14 residues. The chain's CDR3 is CASSFTESSYEQYF. DNA of the CDR3: TGCGCCAGCAGCTTTACAGAGAGCTCCTACGAGCAGTACTTC. Full variable domain (outside the CDR3, taken from reference TRBV5-1 and TRBJ2-7): KAGVTQTPRYLIKTRGQQVTLSCSPISGHRSVSWYQQTPGQGLQFLFEYFSETQRNKGNFPGRFSGRQFSNSRSEMNVSTLELGDSALYLCASSFTESSYEQYFGPGTRLTVT.

This clonotype has more than one count but fewer than ten. The chain recombines TRBV7-2 with TRBJ2-5, with 8 bases identical to TRBD2. J gave up 10 bases and V 1 base, and 2 bases lay outside the gene matches. CDR3 length: 12 residues. CDR1 and CDR2 (germline): SGHTA, FQGNSA. The CDR3 DNA sequence: TGTGCCAGCAGCTTAGGACTAGCGAGCCAGTACTTC. Translating it yields CASSLGLASQYF.

This clonotype was observed many times. The V gene is TRBV3-1, the J gene TRBJ1-1, with D tentatively TRBD1 (5 bases). V was clipped by 1 base and J by 5 bases, with 11 bases between them. The germline V gene encodes CDR1 LGHDT and CDR2 YNNKEL (reference sequence). The CDR3 spans 14 residues. The CDR3 DNA sequence: TGTGCCAGCAGCCAAGCCGGGGGGGGGACTGAAGCTTTCTTT. As protein: CASSQAGGGTEAFF.

The chain links TRBV12-3 or TRBV12-4 to TRBJ2-3, with 7 bases lining up with TRBD2. The CDR3 runs to 17 residues. Trimming took 3 bases from V and 0 from J; bases not matched to a gene: 9. DNA for the CDR3: TGTGCCAGCAGTTTTTGGACCGGGGGGACTAGCACAGATACGCAGTATTTT. This translates into CASSFWTGGTSTDTQYF.

The genes are TRBV12-3 or TRBV12-4 and TRBJ2-5; no reliable D call. This CDR3 contains 14 residues. V lost 5 bases, J lost 1 base, and 11 bases lay in between. CDR3 DNA: TGTGCCAGCAGTATGACCGCCCGCCAAGAGACCCAGTACTTC. Residues: CASSMTARQETQYF.